The clone carrying this TCR beta chain was recorded only once. The data belong to a study of technical replicates of blood from four donors. Sequenced by immunoSEQ multiplex PCR; TCRdb stores in-frame clones only, minus some. The table includes about 95,000 clones, around 96% detected once. Germline V gives CDR1 MNHNS, CDR2 SASEGT. The ends lost 1 base at V and 7 bases at J; junction bases unmatched: 5. This CDR3 comprises 14 residues. The sequence came from a human donor in good health. The chain recombines TRBV6-1 with TRBJ2-7; TRBD1 matches 9 bases. Specimen: T cells isolated from PBMCs. DNA for the CDR3: TGTGCCAGCAGTGAAGAACAGGGGGCCCGGGAGCAGTACTTC. This gives the protein CASSEEQGAREQYF.